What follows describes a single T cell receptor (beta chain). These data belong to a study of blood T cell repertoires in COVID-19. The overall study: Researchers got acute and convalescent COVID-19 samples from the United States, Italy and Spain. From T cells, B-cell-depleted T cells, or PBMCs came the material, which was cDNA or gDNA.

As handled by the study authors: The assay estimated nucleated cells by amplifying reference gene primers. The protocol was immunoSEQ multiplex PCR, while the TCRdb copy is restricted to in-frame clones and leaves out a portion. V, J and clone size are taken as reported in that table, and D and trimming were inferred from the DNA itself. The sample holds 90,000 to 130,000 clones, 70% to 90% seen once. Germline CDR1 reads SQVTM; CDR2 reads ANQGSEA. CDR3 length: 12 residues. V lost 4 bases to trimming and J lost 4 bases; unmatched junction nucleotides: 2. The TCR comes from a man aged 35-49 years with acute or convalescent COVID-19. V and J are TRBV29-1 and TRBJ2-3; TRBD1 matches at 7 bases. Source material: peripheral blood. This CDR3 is CSVGQGPDTQYF. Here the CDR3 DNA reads TGCAGCGTTGGACAGGGTCCAGATACGCAGTATTTT.